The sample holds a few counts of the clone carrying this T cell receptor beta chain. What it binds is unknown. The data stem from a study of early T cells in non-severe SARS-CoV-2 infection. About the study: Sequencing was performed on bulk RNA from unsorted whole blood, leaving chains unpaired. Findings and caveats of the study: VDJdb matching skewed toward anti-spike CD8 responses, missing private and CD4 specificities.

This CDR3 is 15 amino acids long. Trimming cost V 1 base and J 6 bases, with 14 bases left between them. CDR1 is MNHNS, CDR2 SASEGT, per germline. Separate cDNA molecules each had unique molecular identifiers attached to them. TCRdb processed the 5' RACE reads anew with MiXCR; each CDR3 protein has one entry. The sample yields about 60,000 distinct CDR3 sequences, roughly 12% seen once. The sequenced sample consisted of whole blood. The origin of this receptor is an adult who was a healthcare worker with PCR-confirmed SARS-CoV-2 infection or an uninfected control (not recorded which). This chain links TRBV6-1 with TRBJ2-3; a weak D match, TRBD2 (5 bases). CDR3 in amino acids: CASSEDGVMVDTQYF. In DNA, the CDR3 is TGTGCCAGCAGTGAAGACGGGGTTATGGTGGATACGCAGTATTTT.